Detailed here is one T cell receptor beta chain. The antigen is not known. These data are taken from a study of cytomegalovirus exposure and HLA in healthy donors. About the research overall: Among about 200 million T cells, an earlier analysis found around 100 million unique TCR beta sequences. Caucasian-associated ancestry cluster membership applied to approximately 81% of under 450 genotyped donors. Whole-study findings and limits: Near-uniform donor sequencing depth was presumed by presence/absence analyses. A few V segments could not be told apart, such as TRBV6-2 and TRBV6-3, and were left out.

PCR used 60 Vbeta primers and 13 Jbeta primers. Assay: immunoSEQ multiplex PCR; the TCRdb copy retains only in-frame clones and omits some. The table lists about 85,000 clones, roughly 80% of them singletons, with about 23% in the top ten. V lost 1 base and J 0 bases, leaving 8 bases between the germline ends. The CDR3 spans 15 residues. Per the germline V gene, CDR1 is SGHRS and CDR2 is YFSETQ. Sequenced: PBMCs. The clonotype comes from a woman in her forties or fifties in good health and CMV-seropositive. The V call is TRBV5-1, the J call TRBJ1-3; D is unclear. The chain's CDR3 is CASSLLPSSGNTIYF. CDR3 nucleotides: TGCGCCAGCAGCTTGTTGCCTAGCTCTGGAAACACCATATATTTT.